These T cell receptor beta chains were read from a single sample in a study of blood T cells in healthy people across ages. TCRdb reprocessed the 5' RACE reads with MiXCR, giving one entry per CDR3 protein. Of hundreds of thousands of distinct CDR3 sequences listed, more than 55% are singletons. Sequencing used blood. Receptors were obtained from a man aged 40-49 years in good health. The CDR3 runs from the conserved cysteine through the conserved F or W. The D gene is left open where the match is weak. Not all rows give a size; the values are once, few, many and, for expanded clones, a class.

many,TRBV5-1,TRBD1,TRBJ2-5,TGCGCCAGCAGAAGACAGGGGGCTCTGGAGACCCAGTACTTC,CASRRQGALETQYF
few,TRBV5-1,TRBD1,TRBJ2-2,TGCGCCAGCAGCTGGGACAGGTCGATGAACACCGGGGAGCTGTTTTTT,CASSWDRSMNTGELFF
few,TRBV28,.,TRBJ2-5,TGTGCCAGCAGTTTGACCCCTATGATGGGGGGCGCGGAGACCCAGTACTTC,CASSLTPMMGGAETQYF
.,TRBV6-5,TRBD1,TRBJ1-2,TGTGCCAGCAGTTTCAACCGGGACAGGGGGCAAGGCTACACCTTC,CASSFNRDRGQGYTF
.,TRBV9,.,TRBJ2-2,TGTGCCAGCAGCGTAGTGACCACCCCTCTAGCCGGGGAGCTGTTTTTT,CASSVVTTPLAGELFF
.,TRBV27,TRBD2,TRBJ2-3,TGTGCCAGCAGTTTAGGCGGGGGTGGAGATACGCAGTATTTT,CASSLGGGGDTQYF
.,TRBV28,.,TRBJ1-2,TGTGCCAGCGGAAGGGGAGGCTACACCTTC,CASGRGGYTF
.,TRBV10-3,.,TRBJ1-4,TGTGCCATCAGTGACCGGCAGCTTAATGAAAAACTGTTTTTT,CAISDRQLNEKLFF
few,TRBV9,TRBD2,TRBJ2-3,TGTGCCAGCAGCGTAGTCGGGGGGGCCGGTACGCAGTATTTT,CASSVVGGAGTQYF
few,TRBV9,TRBD1,TRBJ1-2,TGTGCCAGCAGCGTGGGACAGGCGGGTGACTATGGCTACACCTTC,CASSVGQAGDYGYTF
.,TRBV5-1,.,TRBJ2-5,TGCGCCAGCAGCAGCCCCCCTGGGCGGCAAGAGACCCAGAACTTC,CASSSPPGRQETQNF
.,TRBV6-1,TRBD1,TRBJ1-5,TGTGCCAGCAGTCAACCCCGAACCGGGACAGGAGGCAATCAGCCCCAGCATTTT,CASSQPRTGTGGNQPQHF
.,TRBV10-3,.,TRBJ1-5,TGTGCCATCAGTGATCCAGCAGCTAGAAGCAATCAGCCCCAGCATTTT,CAISDPAARSNQPQHF
few,TRBV29-1,TRBD2,TRBJ2-1,TGCAGCGTTGAACTTGGGGGGGCCTACAATGAGCAGTTCTTC,CSVELGGAYNEQFF
.,TRBV6-1,.,TRBJ2-3,TGTGCCAGCAGTAGGACTGCCGAAACGCAGTATTTT,CASSRTAETQYF
few,TRBV2,TRBD2,TRBJ2-1,TGTGCCAGCAAGCGGCGGGAGGGCCCCAATGAGCAGTTCTTC,CASKRREGPNEQFF
.,TRBV5-1,.,TRBJ1-2,TGCGCCAGCAGCGTGGACGGTGTGGTAGGGGATGGCTACACCTTC,CASSVDGVVGDGYTF
.,TRBV20-1,TRBD1,TRBJ1-4,TGCAGTGCAAACCCGGGACAGGGGCTTTCTAATGAAAAACTGTTTTTT,CSANPGQGLSNEKLFF
.,TRBV10-3,TRBD2,TRBJ2-1,TGTGCCATCAGCCCCCAGGCGGGGGGCACCTACAATGAGCAGTTCTTC,CAISPQAGGTYNEQFF
.,TRBV29-1,TRBD2,TRBJ2-1,TGCAGCGTCCCGGTGACTAGCGGTTACAATGAGCAGTTCTTC,CSVPVTSGYNEQFF
.,TRBV9,TRBD2,TRBJ2-3,TGTGCCAGCAGCGCGGGAGCGGGAGCTCATACGCAGTATTTT,CASSAGAGAHTQYF
.,TRBV7-2,.,TRBJ1-5,TGTGCCAGCAGCTTAATTAATGGGGGCCAGCCCCAGCATTTT,CASSLINGGQPQHF